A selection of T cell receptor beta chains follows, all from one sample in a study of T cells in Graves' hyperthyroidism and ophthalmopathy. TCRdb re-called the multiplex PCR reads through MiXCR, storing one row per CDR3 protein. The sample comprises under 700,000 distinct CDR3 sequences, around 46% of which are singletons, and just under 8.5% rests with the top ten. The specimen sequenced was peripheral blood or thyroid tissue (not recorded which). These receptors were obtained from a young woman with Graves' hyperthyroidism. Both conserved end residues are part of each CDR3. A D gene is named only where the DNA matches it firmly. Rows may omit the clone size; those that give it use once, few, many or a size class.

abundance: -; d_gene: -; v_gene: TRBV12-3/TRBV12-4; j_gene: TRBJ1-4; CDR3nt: TGTGCCAGCACCCGGCAACTAGAAAAACTGTTTTTT; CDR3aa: CASTRQLEKLFF
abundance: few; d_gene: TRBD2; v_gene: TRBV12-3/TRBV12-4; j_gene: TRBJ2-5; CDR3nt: TGTGCCAGCTGGCTAGCGGGACAAGAGACCCAGTACTTC; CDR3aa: CASWLAGQETQYF
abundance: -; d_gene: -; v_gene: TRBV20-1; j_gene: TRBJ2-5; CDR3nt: TGCAGTTCCAGCATCCAAGAGACCCAGTACTTC; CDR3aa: CSSSIQETQYF
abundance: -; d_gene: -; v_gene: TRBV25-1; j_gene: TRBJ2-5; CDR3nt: TGTGCCAGCAGCGACCGGGGACAATCGGAGACCCAGTACTTC; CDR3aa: CASSDRGQSETQYF
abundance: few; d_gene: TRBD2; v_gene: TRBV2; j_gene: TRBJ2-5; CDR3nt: TGTGCCAGCAGCCGCGGCGCTAGCGGGAGTGAGACCCAGTACTTC; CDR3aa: CASSRGASGSETQYF
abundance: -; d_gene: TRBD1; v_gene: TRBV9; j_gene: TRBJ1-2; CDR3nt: TGTGCCAGCAGCCCCCATTGGGACAGGGTAGTCTATGGCTACACCTTC; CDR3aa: CASSPHWDRVVYGYTF
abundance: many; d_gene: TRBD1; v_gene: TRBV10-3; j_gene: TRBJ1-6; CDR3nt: TGTGCCATCAGTGATGAGACAGGGCCGCATTCACCCCTCCACTTT; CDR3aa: CAISDETGPHSPLHF
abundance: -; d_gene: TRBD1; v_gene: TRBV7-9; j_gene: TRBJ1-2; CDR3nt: TGTGCCAGCAGCCAGGGACTGGGGACAGGGGGCTATGGCTACACCTTC; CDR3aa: CASSQGLGTGGYGYTF
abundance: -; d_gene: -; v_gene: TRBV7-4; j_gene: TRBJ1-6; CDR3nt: TGTGCCAGCAGCTTAGCAGGGTACTCACCCCTCCACTTT; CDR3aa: CASSLAGYSPLHF
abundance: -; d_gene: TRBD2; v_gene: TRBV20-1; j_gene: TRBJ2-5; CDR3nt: TGCAGTGCTATGGCGGGAGGCTCGGAAGAGACCCAGTACTTC; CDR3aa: CSAMAGGSEETQYF
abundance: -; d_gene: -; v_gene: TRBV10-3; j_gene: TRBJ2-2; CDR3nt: TGTGCCATCAGTGGAGGTCCCCTCCAGGGACATGGCTACAGCGATACCGGGGAGCTGTTTTTT; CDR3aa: CAISGGPLQGHGYSDTGELFF
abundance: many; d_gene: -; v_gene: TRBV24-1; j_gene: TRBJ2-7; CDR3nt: TGTGCCACCAGTGATTTCAATGGGTTCGAGCAGTACTTC; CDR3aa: CATSDFNGFEQYF
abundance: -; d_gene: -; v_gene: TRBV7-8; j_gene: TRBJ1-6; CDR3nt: TGTGCCAGCAGCTTAAAGGAATTTAATTCACCCCTCCACTTT; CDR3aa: CASSLKEFNSPLHF
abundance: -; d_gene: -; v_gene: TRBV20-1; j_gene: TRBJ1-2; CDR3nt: TGCAGTGCTAGAGATCAGAGCAAACTGGGTGGCTATGGCTACACCTTC; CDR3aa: CSARDQSKLGGYGYTF
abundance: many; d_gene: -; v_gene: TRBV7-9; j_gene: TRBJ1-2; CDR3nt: TGTGCCAGCAGCCGCCATGCGCAGGACTATGGCTACACCTTC; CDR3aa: CASSRHAQDYGYTF
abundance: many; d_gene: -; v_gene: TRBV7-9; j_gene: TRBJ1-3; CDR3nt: TGTGCCAGCAGTCGTCCCTCTGGAAACACCATATATTTT; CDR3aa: CASSRPSGNTIYF
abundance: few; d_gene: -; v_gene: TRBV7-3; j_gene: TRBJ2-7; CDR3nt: TGTGCCAGCAGCCCGAGAGGGAGGGGGGATCCCGAGCAGTACTTC; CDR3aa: CASSPRGRGDPEQYF
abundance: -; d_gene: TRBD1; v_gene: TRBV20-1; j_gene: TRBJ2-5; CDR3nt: TGCAGTGCTAGAGTCGGGCGGGACAGGTACCAAGAGACCCAGTACTTC; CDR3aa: CSARVGRDRYQETQYF